Shown below are 11 T cell receptor beta chains from a single sample sequenced in a study of T cells in Graves' hyperthyroidism and ophthalmopathy. Amplification of TCR beta CDR3 regions was performed using RNA transcripts as template. HTBI primers were the set used in a first-round RT-PCR of the TCR CDR3. Each CDR3 protein is one row after TCRdb ran MiXCR on the multiplex PCR reads. The data hold about 280,000 distinct CDR3 sequences, with 25% to 30% observed a single time. The sample consisted of blood. Source of these receptors: a man in his forties with Graves' hyperthyroidism that later progressed to Graves' ophthalmopathy.

This clonotype has ten or more counts. This rearrangement joins TRBV12-3 or TRBV12-4 to TRBJ1-2; no reliable D call. The CDR3 covers 12 residues. V shed 6 bases and J shed 6 bases, with 11 bases lying between them. The CDR3 DNA sequence: TGTGCCAGCAGGAGTGGTGTTGATGGCTACACCTTC. Amino acids: CASRSGVDGYTF.

This clonotype was detected ten times or more. The chain recombines TRBV19 with TRBJ1-1, with D tentatively TRBD1 (6 bases). Trimming removed 8 bases at V and 1 base at J, with 11 bases between. The germline V gene has CDR1 LNHDA and CDR2 SQIVND (reference sequence). The CDR3 totals 13 residues. Here the CDR3 reads CASGDRQNTEAFF. As DNA, the CDR3 is TGTGCCAGTGGTGACAGGCAGAACACTGAAGCTTTCTTT.

This clonotype turned up a few times. The gene calls are TRBV6-1 and TRBJ2-7; a possible D gene is TRBD2 (6 bases). Germline V gene data show CDR1 as MNHNS and CDR2 as SASEGT. The CDR3 runs 12 residues. Between the trimmed V and J ends, which lost 8 bases and 6 bases, there was a span of 14 bases. The CDR3: CASATSLGEQYF. CDR3 nucleotides: TGTGCCAGCGCGACTAGTCTTGGCGAGCAGTACTTC.

This clonotype was found many times. The chain recombines TRBV5-1 with TRBJ1-1; a weak D match, TRBD1 (5 bases). This CDR3 spans 14 amino acids. CDR1 is SGHRS and CDR2 is YFSETQ in the germline V gene. V lost 5 bases, J lost 2 bases, and 13 bases lay in between. The CDR3 bases are TGCGCCAGCAGGGCCGGGACGGATAACACTGAAGCTTTCTTT. The encoded protein is CASRAGTDNTEAFF.

This clonotype came up many times. CDR3: CASSPSRGRPGTEAFF. CDR3 in DNA: TGTGCCAGCAGTCCTTCCAGGGGGCGCCCCGGCACTGAAGCTTTCTTT. The chain couples TRBV6-1 to TRBJ1-1, with 8 positions matching TRBD1. There are 16 residues in the CDR3. Germline V gene data show CDR1 as MNHNS and CDR2 as SASEGT. The junction had 12 bases not matched to a gene; V was cut back by 5 bases and J by 4 bases.

This clonotype was counted only a few times. The chain has TRBV2 and TRBJ1-5; no clear D. The V gene lost 6 bases and the J gene lost 4 bases, with 19 bases spanning the gap. Germline V lookup: CDR1 SNHLY, CDR2 FYNNEI. The CDR3 runs to 16 residues. The CDR3 sequence is CASSQHRWESNQPQHF. The CDR3 nucleotides are TGTGCCAGCAGCCAACACCGCTGGGAGTCTAATCAGCCCCAGCATTTT.

This clonotype was counted ten times or more. The gene calls are TRBV9 and TRBJ2-2, with 9 bases fitting TRBD1. The germline CDR1 and CDR2 sequences are SGDLS and YYNGEE. Trimming cost V 4 bases and J 1 base; bases outside gene matches: 8. The CDR3 has 17 residues. CDR3 in amino acids: CASSPPQGALNTGELFF. CDR3 DNA sequence: TGTGCCAGCAGCCCTCCACAGGGGGCCTTGAACACCGGGGAGCTGTTTTTT.

This clonotype has ten or more counts. This chain joins TRBV6-1 and TRBJ1-5; TRBD1 aligns across 7 bases. The CDR3 extends over 15 amino acids. Germline lookup yields CDR1 MNHNS and CDR2 SASEGT. With V trimmed by 4 bases and J by 3 bases, 6 bases remained unmatched. The CDR3 is CASSVARGNNQPQHF. The DNA for the CDR3 is TGTGCCAGCAGTGTGGCCAGGGGGAACAATCAGCCCCAGCATTTT.

This clonotype was observed many times. The chain employs TRBV29-1 and TRBJ2-6, with D possibly matching TRBD2 (6 bases). The germline CDR1 and CDR2 sequences are SQVTM and ANQGSEA. With 4 bases removed from V and 4 bases from J, the gap between germline ends came to 14 bases. This CDR3 has 15 amino acids. The CDR3 reads CSVGGDPKGANVLTF. The DNA for the CDR3 is TGCAGCGTTGGCGGGGACCCGAAGGGGGCCAACGTCCTGACTTTC. Drawing the rest from reference TRBV29-1 and TRBJ2-6, the complete variable domain is SAVISQKPSRDICQRGTSLTIQCQVDSQVTMMFWYRQQPGQSLTLIATANQGSEATYESGFVIDKFPISRPNLTFSTLTVSNMSPEDSSIYLCSVGGDPKGANVLTFGAGSRLTVL.

This clonotype occurred many times. The chain is built from TRBV9 and TRBJ2-2, with D possibly TRBD2 on 6 matching bases. Trimming cost V 4 bases and J 5 bases, with 15 bases left between them. In germline, CDR1 is SGDLS, CDR2 YYNGEE. CDR3 size: 15 residues. The CDR3 here is CASSRRAATTGELFF. CDR3 sequence (DNA): TGTGCCAGCAGCAGGAGGGCAGCTACTACCGGGGAGCTGTTTTTT.

This clonotype was recorded at least ten times. One junction end disagrees with the germline gene, perhaps due to a read error. The V and J genes are TRBV7-2 and TRBJ2-7, with unresolved D. CDR1 is SGHTA and CDR2 is FQGNSA in the germline V gene. The CDR3 covers 15 residues. The CDR3 DNA is TGTGCCAGCAGCTTAGTGGCGCGGTCCTCCTACGAGCAGTGCTTC. Its translation is CASSLVARSSYEQCF.